This T cell receptor (beta chain) was sequenced for a study of breast tumors, draining lymph nodes, adjacent tissues. General observations from the study: Compared with basal-like, luminal-like tumors shared significantly more repertoire with nontumor tissue.

Trimming removed 0 bases from V and 6 bases from J; junction bases left unmatched: 6. This CDR3 comprises 17 residues. CDR1 and CDR2 (germline): LNHNV, YYDKDF (reference sequence). TCRdb ran MiXCR on the multiplex PCR reads and lists one entry per CDR3 protein. The sample lists around 14,000 distinct CDR3 sequences; 55% were seen once. This clonotype occurred a few times. Its antigen is as yet unknown. The sample was tumor-adjacent breast tissue. This TCR derives from a female donor with breast cancer. Some clones in this sample may be carry-over from other donors' samples. This chain joins TRBV15 and TRBJ1-6, with 9 positions matching TRBD1. The CDR3 DNA follows: TGTGCCACCAGCAGAGACCCCCCGGGACAGGGTAATTCACCCCTCCACTTT. It yields the protein CATSRDPPGQGNSPLHF.